Described below is a single T cell receptor beta chain sequence and its context. Original processing methods: By means of reference gene primer amplification, nucleated cell counts were estimated. This table comes from immunoSEQ multiplex PCR, and its TCRdb copy is limited to in-frame clones, with some not included. V and J calls and clone size are as listed in that table; D and trimming were resolved from the DNA. The sample lists about 280,000 clones; roughly 87% were seen once. The record originates from a study of blood T cell repertoires in COVID-19. About the research overall: Acute and convalescent COVID-19 specimens originated in the United States, Italy and Spain. Sample material is recorded as cDNA or gDNA derived from T cells, B-cell-depleted T cells, or PBMCs.

The V gene lost 4 bases and the J gene lost 1 base, with 10 bases spanning the gap. CDR3 length equals 14 residues. Germline assignment: CDR1 LGHDT and CDR2 YNNKEL (reference sequence). V usage is TRBV3-1 (or the pseudogene TRBV3-2) and J usage is TRBJ1-1; tentatively, D is TRBD1 (6 bases). The clonotype originates from a man aged 18 to 29 with active or convalescent COVID-19. Material: peripheral blood. Written as DNA, the CDR3 is TGTGCCAGCAGCCGAGGGGGGGGGAACACTGAAGCTTTCTTT. Translated: CASSRGGGNTEAFF.